This is a list of T cell receptor beta chains from one sample in a study of T cells in Graves' hyperthyroidism and ophthalmopathy. TCRdb passed the multiplex PCR reads through MiXCR, listing each CDR3 protein once. The sample shows about 640,000 distinct CDR3 sequences, less than 25% of them seen only once. The sequencing input was blood. These receptors all stem from a man aged 25-40 years with Graves' ophthalmopathy. The CDR3 runs from the conserved cysteine through the conserved F or W. The D gene is left open where the match is weak. Clone size appears in some rows only: once, few, many, or a class for an expanded clone.

TRBJ2-5 | 15 | many | TRBD1 | TRBV4-1 | CASSQGDRDQETQYF | TGCGCCAGCAGCCAAGGAGACAGGGACCAAGAGACCCAGTACTTC
TRBJ2-7 | 16 | . | TRBD1 | TRBV29-1 | CSSWGAGTGGTYEQYF | TGCAGCTCTTGGGGTGCCGGGACAGGGGGCACCTACGAGCAGTACTTC
TRBJ1-5 | 14 | few | TRBD1 | TRBV6-6 | CASSYARGGQPQHF | TGTGCCAGCAGTTACGCCAGAGGGGGCCAGCCCCAGCATTTT
TRBJ2-1 | 16 | . | . | TRBV4-3 | CASSQDSRASYNEQFF | TGCGCCAGCAGCCAAGATAGTAGGGCCTCCTACAATGAGCAGTTCTTC
TRBJ2-7 | 15 | many | . | TRBV11-2 | CASSSLLRFPYEQYF | TGTGCCAGCAGCTCCCTCCTCAGGTTCCCCTACGAGCAGTACTTC
TRBJ1-4 | 13 | . | TRBD1 | TRBV12-3/TRBV12-4 | CARLDRGNEKLFF | TGTGCCAGACTAGACAGGGGGAATGAAAAACTGTTTTTT
TRBJ1-1 | 10 | many | . | TRBV6-1 | CATAYTEAFF | TGTGCCACCGCGTACACTGAAGCTTTCTTT
TRBJ1-4 | 15 | . | TRBD1 | TRBV4-1 | CASSEPGQGVEKLFF | TGCGCCAGCAGCGAACCGGGACAGGGGGTTGAAAAACTGTTTTTT
TRBJ2-4 | 15 | few | . | TRBV11-2 | CASSLVLGAKNIQYF | TGTGCCAGCAGCTTAGTTTTGGGGGCCAAAAACATTCAGTACTTC
TRBJ2-3 | 16 | . | . | TRBV5-4 | CASSLWGGRRTDTQYF | TGTGCCAGCAGCTTGTGGGGGGGCCGACGGACAGATACGCAGTATTTT
TRBJ2-7 | 14 | few | TRBD1 | TRBV5-1 | CASSLLTGSYEQYF | TGCGCCAGCAGCTTACTGACAGGGTCCTACGAGCAGTACTTC
TRBJ2-2 | 14 | many | TRBD1 | TRBV5-1 | CASSLGQGNGELFF | TGCGCCAGCAGCTTGGGACAGGGCAACGGGGAGCTGTTTTTT
TRBJ2-3 | 15 | many | TRBD2 | TRBV20-1 | CSAVGLAGRTDTQYF | TGCAGTGCGGTGGGACTAGCGGGCCGCACAGATACGCAGTATTTT
TRBJ2-7 | 15 | . | . | TRBV11-2 | CASSLDADSYSEQYF | TGTGCCAGCAGCTTAGACGCCGATTCCTACAGCGAGCAGTACTTC
TRBJ2-3 | 16 | . | TRBD1 | TRBV9 | CASSVRDSPFTDTQYF | TGTGCCAGCAGCGTAAGGGACAGCCCATTCACAGATACGCAGTATTTT
TRBJ1-1 | 14 | many | . | TRBV18 | CASSPRQLNTEAFF | TGTGCCAGCTCACCACGACAGCTGAACACTGAAGCTTTCTTT
TRBJ2-5 | 15 | . | . | TRBV6-1 | CASSDVRDLRETQYF | TGCGCCAGCAGTGACGTCCGGGATTTGCGAGAGACCCAGTACTTC
TRBJ2-5 | 16 | . | TRBD1 | TRBV20-1 | CSASGDRAPFQGTQYF | TGCAGTGCTAGTGGTGACAGGGCCCCGTTTCAAGGGACCCAGTACTTC
TRBJ1-6 | 14 | . | . | TRBV27 | CASRPGRVNSPLHF | TGTGCCAGCAGGCCGGGAAGAGTAAATTCACCCCTCCACTTT
TRBJ2-7 | 17 | . | . | TRBV29-1 | CSVRDDPLVGFSYEQYF | TGCAGCGTCCGGGACGACCCCCTGGTGGGGTTCTCCTACGAGCAGTACTTC
TRBJ1-4 | 17 | . | . | TRBV4-3 | CASSQDLIVGGYEKLFF | TGCGCCAGCAGCCAAGACCTCATCGTTGGGGGCTATGAAAAACTGTTTTTT
TRBJ2-7 | 16 | few | TRBD2 | TRBV29-1 | CSVEVRGRDRGYEQYF | TGCAGCGTTGAAGTACGTGGGAGGGACCGGGGCTACGAGCAGTACTTC
TRBJ1-2 | 14 | . | . | TRBV20-1 | CSALLRRSPYGYTF | TGCAGTGCCCTCCTCAGAAGGTCTCCCTATGGCTACACCTTC
TRBJ1-2 | 11 | . | . | TRBV7-9 | CASSPGRVYTF | TGTGCCAGCAGCCCGGGAAGGGTCTACACCTTC
TRBJ2-3 | 17 | . | TRBD2 | TRBV24-1 | CATSFPGLAGPTDTQYF | TGTGCCACCAGCTTCCCGGGACTAGCGGGACCCACAGATACGCAGTATTTT
TRBJ2-1 | 15 | once | . | TRBV19 | CASSISTGRHNEQFF | TGTGCCAGTAGTATTTCGACAGGGAGGCACAATGAGCAGTTCTTC
TRBJ2-3 | 17 | . | . | TRBV6-1 | CASSSDWRPGVTDTQYF | TGTGCCAGCAGTTCCGATTGGAGACCAGGGGTCACAGATACGCAGTATTTT